The subject of this entry is one T cell receptor (beta chain). This sample was taken from a study of blood T cell repertoires in COVID-19. Original data processing: Reference gene primer amplification gave estimated nucleated cell counts. Profiled with immunoSEQ multiplex PCR; TCRdb holds only in-frame clones, not every one. V and J calls plus clone size are reproduced from that table; the DNA served to infer D and trimming. The sample consists of a few hundred thousand clones, roughly 91% of them appearing once. CDR1 and CDR2 from the germline V gene are SGHRS and YFSETQ. This CDR3 is 16 amino acids long. V lost 0 bases and J 5 bases, leaving 14 bases between the germline ends.

V is TRBV5-1 and J is TRBJ1-4, with D possibly TRBD1 on 6 matching bases. This TCR was sampled from a man younger than 45 with acute or convalescent COVID-19. Sequencing used peripheral blood. CDR3 in amino acids: CASSLVPGTKNEKLFF. The CDR3 DNA sequence: TGCGCCAGCAGCTTGGTCCCCGGGACAAAAAATGAAAAACTGTTTTTT.